This TCR beta chain was obtained from a study of blood T cell repertoires in COVID-19. The overall study: Acute and convalescent COVID-19 samples came from the United States, Italy and Spain.

Sequenced by immunoSEQ multiplex PCR; TCRdb stores in-frame clones only, minus some. Of hundreds of thousands of clones listed, around 90% are singletons. Participant-reported clinical history was the basis for cohort assignment. Each recovered donor of Cohort 3 presented with two negative PCRs, clearance, or symptom resolution. Sequencing was performed on PBMCs or T cells enriched from blood (not recorded which). The sequence derives from a woman in her late teens or twenties who had recovered from COVID-19.

The CDR3 nucleotides read TGTGCCAGCAGCTTGTACAGGGTAGTAGCTGGAAACACCATATATTTT. The encoded protein is CASSLYRVVAGNTIYF. The rearrangement links TRBV7-9 to TRBJ1-3, with D perhaps TRBD1 (6 bases). CDR3 length: 16 residues. V gave up 3 bases and J gave up 2 bases, with 14 bases separating them. CDR1 and CDR2 from the germline V gene are SEHNR and FQNEAQ (reference sequence).